This TCR beta chain was recovered during a study of OX40 agonist ivuxolimab in advanced cancers. For context, the study as a whole: Ivuxolimab, which targeted the costimulatory receptor OX40 (CD134), was an agonistic, fully human IgG2 monoclonal antibody. Intravenous ivuxolimab was administered to patients every 2 weeks at six dose levels: 0.01, 0.1, 0.3, 1.5, 3 and 10 mg/kg. Among the roughly 50 dose-escalation patients, 19 had hepatocellular carcinoma, some 15 melanoma, 9 renal cell carcinoma and 9 head and neck cancer. In the dose-escalation cohort, nearly 85% of patients were male, and the mean age was around 65 years with a range of roughly 23 to 79. Patients were allowed to have had prior anti-PD-1, anti-PD-L1 or anti-CTLA-4 therapy, and approximately 43% of the dose-escalation patients had previously received checkpoint inhibitors. Three dose-escalation patients achieved partial responses, one with hepatocellular carcinoma and two with cutaneous melanoma. Peripheral TCRbeta sequencing aimed to test whether ivuxolimab altered TCR sequence diversity and caused clonal T-cell expansion. The paper describes the monotherapy dose-escalation part (N of about 55 patients) of the phase I trial of ivuxolimab.

Broader findings and caveats from the paper: Partial responders in the 0.1-3.0 mg/kg groups had among the lowest normalized peripheral clonal expansion, especially among CD8+ T cells. Low levels of normalized T-cell clonal expansion were also shown by some nonresponding patients. At doses of 0.1 to 3.0 mg/kg, clonal expansion of both CD4+ and CD8+ T cells in blood was seen between baseline and week 6. After ivuxolimab, CD8+ T cells had more expanded clones than CD4+ T cells on average. Which antigens the clonally expanded peripheral T cells were specific for was not determined.

As to this clone: Its antigen is currently not known. No base quality information exists; no much larger clone differs at one position.

Genomic DNA was extracted from sorted cells for sequencing of the TCRbeta CDR3 region. The immunoSEQ Assay was used for sequencing of TCRbeta CDR3 regions. TCRdb's version of the immuneACCESS table is confined to in-frame rearrangements and falls short of the full clone set. An unresolved V gene accounts for under half of the shortfall where checked; the remainder is of unknown origin. Counted in this sample were tens of thousands of clones; 85% to 90% of them appeared once. Less than 2% of the sample lies in the top ten. The trial excluded patients who had a history of autoimmune disease or who were on systemic immunosuppression. In every dose cohort, peripheral blood was drawn for TCR sequencing at baseline, cycle 4 day 1, and cycle 7 day 1. Samples were obtained from an open-label, multicenter, first-in-human phase I dose-escalation trial of ivuxolimab. Adults with locally advanced or metastatic melanoma, renal cell, hepatocellular, or head and neck squamous cell carcinoma were enrolled in the trial. Before TCR sequencing, CD4+ and CD8+ T cells were separately sorted from peripheral blood.

The input for sequencing was CD4+ or CD8+ T cells sorted from blood, taken in a trial of the OX40 agonist ivuxolimab. The TCR sequence derives from an adult with an advanced solid tumor such as melanoma, head and neck, liver or kidney cancer.

Here the CDR3 is given as CASSTGVGELFF. The bases read TGTGCCAGCAGTACAGGGGTCGGGGAGCTGTTTTTT. The chain couples TRBV13 to TRBJ2-2; the central 7 bases match TRBD1. CDR1 and CDR2 are read off the germline V gene (reference sequence) as PRHDT and FYEKMQ. Relative to germline, V is missing 6 bases and J is missing 7 bases, with 2 bases of the junction outside any gene match. From its cysteine to its phenylalanine, the CDR3 spans 12 amino acids. Of the read, only the CDR3 DNA is kept; its 36 bases are in frame from base 1.